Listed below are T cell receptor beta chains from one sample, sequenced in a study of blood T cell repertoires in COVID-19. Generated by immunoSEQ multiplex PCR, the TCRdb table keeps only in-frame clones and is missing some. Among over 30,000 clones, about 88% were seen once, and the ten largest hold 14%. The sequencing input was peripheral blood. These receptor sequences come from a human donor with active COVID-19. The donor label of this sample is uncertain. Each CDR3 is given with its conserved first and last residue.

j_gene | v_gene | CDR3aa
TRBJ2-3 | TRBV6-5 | CASSYAGGSTTDTQYF
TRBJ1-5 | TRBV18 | CASSVSGNQPQHF
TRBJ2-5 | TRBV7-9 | CASSPGLADSQETQYF
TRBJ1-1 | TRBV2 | CASTTPWDTGESGTEAFF
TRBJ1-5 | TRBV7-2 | CASSADRNQPQHF
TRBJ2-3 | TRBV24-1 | CATSPAGGSLTDTQYF
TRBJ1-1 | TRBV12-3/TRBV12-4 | CASSTRYSEAFF
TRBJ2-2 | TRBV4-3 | CASSQDRINTGELFF
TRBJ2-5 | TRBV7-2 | CASSLQGGVLETQYF
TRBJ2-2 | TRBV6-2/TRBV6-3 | CASSYGRGLNTGELFF
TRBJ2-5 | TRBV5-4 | CASSRDSVASQYF
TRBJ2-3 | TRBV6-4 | CASSEQGLGSTDTQYF
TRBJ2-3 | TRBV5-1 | CASSLAQPGTDTQYF
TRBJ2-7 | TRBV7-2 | CASSLGLAGAIEQYF
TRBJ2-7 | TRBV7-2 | CASSFIQGDYEQYF
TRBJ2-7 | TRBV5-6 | CASTSIGTPAYEQYF
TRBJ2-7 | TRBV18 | CASSYDKGQVF
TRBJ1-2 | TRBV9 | CASSAGGQNYGYTF
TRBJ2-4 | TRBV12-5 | CASGLVVGTGVLFSKNIQYF
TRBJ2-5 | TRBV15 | CATRMGGETQYF
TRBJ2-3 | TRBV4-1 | CASSQYPGQVSDTQYF
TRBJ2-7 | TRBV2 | CASSVFGQGGHDEQYF
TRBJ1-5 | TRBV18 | CASSSLVSPQHF
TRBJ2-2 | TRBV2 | CASSVSGGGTGELFF
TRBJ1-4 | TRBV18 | CASSPRQGEKLFF
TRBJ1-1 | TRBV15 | CATSSRMTEEAFF
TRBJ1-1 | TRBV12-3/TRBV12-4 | CASSNVEGEAFF
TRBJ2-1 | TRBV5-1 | CASSLTTGGREQFF
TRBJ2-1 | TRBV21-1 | CASSKAYGVLKYNEQFF
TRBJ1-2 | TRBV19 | CASSDPGTLTRAYGYTF
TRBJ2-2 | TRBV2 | CASSEVSGNTGELFF
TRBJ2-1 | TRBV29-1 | CSVDARNEQFF
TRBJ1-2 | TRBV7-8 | CASSTGTVYGYTF
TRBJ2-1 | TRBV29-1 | CSVTDRGRANNEQFF
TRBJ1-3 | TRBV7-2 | CASSSFGTGASSGNTIYF
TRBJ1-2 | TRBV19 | CASSEQGYANYGYTF
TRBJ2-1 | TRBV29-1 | CSVAEAVDEQFF
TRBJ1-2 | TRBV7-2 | CASSLGQGPTF
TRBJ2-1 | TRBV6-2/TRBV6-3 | CASSYVGGASNEQFF
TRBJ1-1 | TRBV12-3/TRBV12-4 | CASSPGTGTRAFF
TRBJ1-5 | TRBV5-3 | CARDSPLQQGIRQPQHF
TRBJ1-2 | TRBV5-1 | CASSLTGTGGDYGYTF
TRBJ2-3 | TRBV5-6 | CASSLYGTGSSDTQYF
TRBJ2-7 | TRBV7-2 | CASSSGGGGPLYEQYF
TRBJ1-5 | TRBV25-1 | CASSQDRGNQPQHF
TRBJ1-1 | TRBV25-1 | CASSEPGNTEAFF
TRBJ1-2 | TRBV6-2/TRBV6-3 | CASSFPQGGYTF
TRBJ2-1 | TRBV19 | CASTLGQGRLSYNEQFF
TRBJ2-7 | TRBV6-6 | CASSYEDPPYEQYF
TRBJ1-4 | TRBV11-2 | CASSLTPGATNEKLFF
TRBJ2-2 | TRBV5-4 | CASSLGLAGGITGELFF
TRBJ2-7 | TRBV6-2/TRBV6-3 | CASTYSGTGRGKQYF
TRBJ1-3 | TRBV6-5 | CASSPERETGNTIYF
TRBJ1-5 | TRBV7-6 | CASSLSGNSNQPQHF
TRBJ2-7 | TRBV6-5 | CASSYSSGTYEQYF
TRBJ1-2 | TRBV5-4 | CASSSRGQGVWGYTF